Presented here are 30 T cell receptor beta chains from one specimen sequenced in a study of cytomegalovirus exposure and HLA in healthy donors. Use of 60 Vbeta and 13 Jbeta primers characterized the PCR. Profiling relied on immunoSEQ multiplex PCR, and the TCRdb table lists in-frame clones only, not all of them. There are just over 150,000 clones in the sample; roughly 84% occur only once, and 5% to 7% lies in the top ten. Sequencing used PBMCs. Receptor source: a man aged 45-65 years in good health and CMV-seropositive.

This chain uses TRBV29-1 with TRBJ1-2, with unresolved D. The germline V gene encodes CDR1 SQVTM and CDR2 ANQGSEA. The CDR3 extends over 12 amino acids. Trimming removed 7 bases from V and 5 bases from J, with 14 bases in between. CDR3 in amino acids: CSARDLRYGYTF. The CDR3 region has the DNA TGCAGCGCGAGGGATTTACGATATGGCTACACCTTC.

V and J are TRBV27 and TRBJ1-1, with a weak D call TRBD1 (5 bases). This CDR3 contains 14 residues. V dropped 4 bases and J dropped 4 bases, with 13 bases sitting between them. The germline V gene encodes CDR1 MNHEY and CDR2 SMNVEV (reference sequence). As DNA, the CDR3 is TGTGCCAGCAGTTCCGGTCAGGGAGGCACTGAAGCTTTCTTT. This gives the protein CASSSGQGGTEAFF.

J is TRBJ2-2 and V is TRBV27; maybe TRBD1 (5 bases). V was trimmed by 6 bases and J by 0 bases, leaving 11 bases between them. Germline lookup yields CDR1 MNHEY and CDR2 SMNVEV (reference sequence). The CDR3 runs to 15 residues. The DNA of the CDR3 is TGTGCCAGCAGAACAGGATCCGCGAACACCGGGGAGCTGTTTTTT. Protein product: CASRTGSANTGELFF.

The chain is built from TRBV9 and TRBJ1-1; tentatively, D is TRBD1 (5 bases). V lost 1 base, J lost 4 bases, and 8 bases lay in between. Germline CDR1 is SGDLS and CDR2 is YYNGEE. The CDR3 consists of 13 residues. The CDR3 reads CASSVRDSTEAFF. Here the CDR3 DNA reads TGTGCCAGCAGCGTACGAGACAGCACTGAAGCTTTCTTT.

The rearrangement links TRBV9 to TRBJ1-1, with a possible D match to TRBD1 (6 bases). The CDR3 is made up of 17 amino acids. The germline gives CDR1 SGDLS, CDR2 YYNGEE. V was cut by 0 bases and J by 0 bases, with 15 bases left in between. CDR3 sequence: CASSVDPVSGVNTEAFF. In nucleotides, the CDR3 is TGTGCCAGCAGCGTAGACCCCGTTTCAGGGGTGAACACTGAAGCTTTCTTT.

The rearrangement links TRBV5-1 to TRBJ2-5; 7 bases match TRBD1. V lost 4 bases and J lost 0; bases outside the gene matches: 6. Germline V gene lookup returns CDR1 SGHRS and CDR2 YFSETQ. The CDR3 is made up of 15 amino acids. In DNA, the CDR3 is TGCGCCAGCAGCGGATACGGGACAGACCAAGAGACCCAGTACTTC. It codes for CASSGYGTDQETQYF.

The chain links TRBV9 to TRBJ1-4, with 8 bases matching TRBD1. The V gene end was trimmed by 3 bases and the J gene end by 7 bases; junction bases not matched to a gene: 14. The CDR3 loop spans 17 amino acids. CDR1 and CDR2 (germline): SGDLS, YYNGEE. DNA for the CDR3: TGTGCCAGCAGCGCCAACCGGACGACAGGGGCGGGTGAAAAACTGTTTTTT. It yields the protein CASSANRTTGAGEKLFF.

The rearrangement links TRBV18 to TRBJ2-1, with D possibly TRBD1 on 5 matching bases. The germline CDR1 and CDR2 sequences are KGHSH and LQKENI. Trimming stripped 2 bases from V and 2 bases from J, with 10 bases between. CDR3 size: 15 residues. CDR3 residues: CASSPLTVPYNEQFF. CDR3 nucleotide sequence: TGTGCCAGCTCACCATTGACAGTCCCCTACAATGAGCAGTTCTTC.

The chain has TRBV7-6 and TRBJ2-5; TRBD2 matches 15 bases. Germline values: CDR1 SGHVS, CDR2 FNYEAQ. The junction had 10 bases not matched to a gene; V was cut back by 5 bases and J by 6 bases. The CDR3 is made up of 17 amino acids. The CDR3 spells CASSAGTSGGTVQTQYF. The DNA of the CDR3 is TGTGCCAGCAGCGCCGGGACTAGCGGGGGGACGGTACAGACCCAGTACTTC. Based on the CDR3 plus reference TRBV7-6 and TRBJ2-5, the full variable domain is GAGVSQSPRYKVTKRGQDVALRCDPISGHVSLYWYRQALGQGPEFLTYFNYEAQQDKSGLPNDRFSAERPEGSISTLTIQRTEQRDSAMYRCASSAGTSGGTVQTQYFGPGTRLLVL.

V usage is TRBV5-4 and J usage is TRBJ1-1, with TRBD1 matching 9 bases. CDR3 length equals 15 residues. Germline loops: CDR1 SGHNT, CDR2 YYREEE (reference sequence). V shed 5 bases, J shed 0 bases, and the junction held 5 bases outside the gene matches. This chain's CDR3 is CASRPGQGLNTEAFF. The CDR3 bases are TGTGCCAGCAGGCCCGGACAGGGGTTGAACACTGAAGCTTTCTTT. Supplemented by reference TRBV5-4 and TRBJ1-1, the full variable domain reads ETGVTQSPTHLIKTRGQQVTLRCSSQSGHNTVSWYQQALGQGPQFIFQYYREEENGRGNFPPRFSGLQFPNYSSELNVNALELDDSALYLCASRPGQGLNTEAFFGQGTRLTVV.

The chain uses TRBV4-1 and TRBJ2-3; 7 nucleotides line up with TRBD2. CDR1 and CDR2 (germline): MGHRA, YSYEKL. The CDR3 covers 17 residues. Losses at the gene ends were 0 bases for V and 2 bases for J; bases not matched to a gene: 8. The CDR3 spells CASSQDLGGRDTDTQYF. In nucleotides, the CDR3 is TGCGCCAGCAGCCAAGATCTTGGAGGGAGGGACACAGATACGCAGTATTTT.

J is TRBJ2-3 and V is TRBV7-7, with D unresolved. The length of the CDR3 is 13 residues. Germline V gene data show CDR1 as SSHAT and CDR2 as FNYEAQ (reference sequence). Trimming removed 1 base at V and 5 bases at J, with 7 bases between. The CDR3 DNA is TGTGCCAGCAGCTTAGGGCTCAGAGATACGCAGTATTTT. Translated: CASSLGLRDTQYF.

The chain is built from TRBV11-3 and TRBJ2-1; 7 positions agree with TRBD1. Germline V CDR1 and CDR2: SGHNT, YENEEA. The CDR3 runs to 15 residues. The V gene end was trimmed by 5 bases and the J gene end by 3 bases; junction bases not matched to a gene: 7. In DNA, the CDR3 is TGTGCCAGCAGCAACAGGGGAACCGTCTACAATGAGCAGTTCTTC. The encoded protein is CASSNRGTVYNEQFF. Full variable domain (remainder filled in from reference TRBV11-3 and TRBJ2-1): EAGVVQSPRYKIIEKKQPVAFWCNPISGHNTLYWYLQNLGQGPELLIRYENEEAVDDSQLPKDRFSAERLKGVDSTLKIQPAELGDSAVYLCASSNRGTVYNEQFFGPGTRLTVL.

This chain uses TRBV6-1 with TRBJ2-7, with TRBD1 matching over 7 bases. This CDR3 region has 13 residues. In germline, CDR1 is MNHNS, CDR2 SASEGT. Trimming removed 8 bases from V and 2 bases from J; junction bases left unmatched: 6. DNA for the CDR3: TGTGCCAGCCGTGGGACAGCGACCTACGAGCAGTACTTC. Its translation: CASRGTATYEQYF.

As DNA, the CDR3 is TGTGCCTGGAGTGTACGCGGGAGGTACACTGAAGCTTTCTTT. Translating gives CAWSVRGRYTEAFF. J is TRBJ1-1 and V is TRBV30, with D uncertain. V was cut by 0 bases and J by 3 bases, with 11 bases left in between. This CDR3 region has 14 residues. From germline, CDR1 is GTSNPN and CDR2 SVGIG (reference sequence).

The chain uses TRBV7-9 and TRBJ2-2; D gene uncertain. Germline CDR1 is SEHNR and CDR2 is FQNEAQ (reference sequence). This CDR3 region has 18 residues. With 4 bases removed from V and 0 bases from J, the gap between germline ends came to 18 bases. This CDR3 reads CASSSRQDGSPNTGELFF. The CDR3 DNA reads TGTGCCAGCAGCTCGAGGCAAGATGGGTCGCCGAACACCGGGGAGCTGTTTTTT.

The chain combines TRBV7-3 with TRBJ2-2; 10 nucleotides agree with TRBD1. Germline V CDR1 and CDR2: SGHTA, FQGTGA. The CDR3 covers 15 residues. After removal of 11 bases from V and 1 base from J, the junction contained 7 bases not matched to a gene. The CDR3 coding sequence is TGTGCCGGGGGACAGGGGTCCCTGAACACCGGGGAGCTGTTTTTT. It specifies CAGGQGSLNTGELFF.

This clone has a handful of counts. J is TRBJ2-1 and V is TRBV7-8; 13 nucleotides agree with TRBD2. The CDR3 is 16 amino acids. V shed 4 bases and J 8 bases; nucleotides not matched to a gene: 8. The germline V gene has CDR1 SGHVS and CDR2 FQNEAQ. For the CDR3, the DNA is TGTGCCAGCAGCTCCCGGACTAGCGGGAGTAGAGATGAGCAGTTCTTC. It is translated as CASSSRTSGSRDEQFF.

This chain joins TRBV5-1 and TRBJ2-2, with D maybe TRBD2 (6 bases). V was cut by 6 bases and J by 2 bases, with 17 bases left in between. The CDR3 has 16 amino acids. Germline lookup yields CDR1 SGHRS and CDR2 YFSETQ. The CDR3 sequence: CASNTRGGTNTGELFF. In DNA form, the CDR3 reads TGCGCCAGCAACACCCGCGGCGGGACCAACACCGGGGAGCTGTTTTTT.

The chain combines TRBV5-1 with TRBJ2-3; perhaps TRBD1 as D (5 bases). The germline V and J ends were trimmed by 5 bases and 3 bases, with 10 bases remaining between them. Germline V gene data show CDR1 as SGHRS and CDR2 as YFSETQ. The CDR3 sequence is 13 residues long. The chain's CDR3 is CASSRDRTDTQYF. In nucleotides, the CDR3 is TGCGCCAGCAGTCGAGACAGAACAGATACGCAGTATTTT.

There are a few counts of this clone. This specimen includes other DNA sequences encoding the same CDR3. The chain is built from TRBV27 and TRBJ1-3; TRBD1 might be the D (5 bases). Deletions cut 3 bases from V and 4 bases from J, with 10 bases between. CDR3 size: 14 residues. Germline CDR1 and CDR2: MNHEY and SMNVEV (reference sequence). The CDR3 region has the DNA TGTGCCAGCAGTTTGGGGGGATCCGGAAACACCATATATTTT. Protein: CASSLGGSGNTIYF.

This clone came up a few times. The J gene is TRBJ1-5, the V gene TRBV11-1; D remains unclear. Germline values: CDR1 SGHAT, CDR2 FQDESV (reference sequence). V shed 2 bases and J shed 0 bases, with 8 bases lying between them. This CDR3 is built from 15 residues. CDR3 loop: CASSLTVDSNQPQHF. The CDR3 coding sequence is TGTGCCAGCAGCTTAACCGTAGATAGCAATCAGCCCCAGCATTTT.

This clone was observed a handful of times. The chain has TRBV11-2 and TRBJ2-7; D is possibly TRBD2 (5 bases). The V gene lost 1 base and the J gene lost 2 bases, with 15 bases spanning the gap. CDR3 length: 16 amino acids. The V gene's germline CDR1 is SGHAT and CDR2 FQNNGV. In DNA, the CDR3 is TGTGCCAGCAGCTTAGGATGGGGTCGTAGCGCCTACGAGCAGTACGTC. Amino acid sequence: CASSLGWGRSAYEQYV.

The chain links TRBV7-3 to TRBJ1-1; D unresolved. Trimming removed 0 bases at V and 8 bases at J, with 10 bases between. Germline assignment: CDR1 SGHTA and CDR2 FQGTGA. CDR3 length equals 13 residues. CDR3: CASSLTLFQEAFF. DNA for the CDR3: TGTGCCAGCAGCTTAACCTTATTTCAGGAAGCTTTCTTT.

The chain employs TRBV29-1 and TRBJ2-3; 8 nucleotides agree with TRBD2. The V and J ends lost 5 bases and 0 bases, in that order; junction bases with no gene match: 7. CDR3 length equals 15 residues. Germline V gene lookup returns CDR1 SQVTM and CDR2 ANQGSEA. The CDR3 loop is CSVYGRARSTDTQYF. The CDR3 DNA reads as TGCAGCGTTTACGGGAGGGCCCGGAGCACAGATACGCAGTATTTT.

The V and J genes are TRBV2 and TRBJ2-3, with TRBD1 matching over 10 bases. This CDR3 is built from 14 residues. Germline V gene lookup returns CDR1 SNHLY and CDR2 FYNNEI. Germline trimming cut 10 bases from V and 1 base from J; bases unmatched to any gene: 5. CDR3 DNA sequence: TGTGCCACTGCGACAGGGGGCGGCACAGATACGCAGTATTTT. This translates into CATATGGGTDTQYF.

This clone is a singleton in its sample. This chain uses TRBV19 with TRBJ1-1; tentatively, D is TRBD1 (5 bases). V was trimmed by 9 bases and J by 1 base, leaving 9 bases between them. The CDR3 contains 12 residues. The V gene's germline CDR1 is LNHDA and CDR2 SQIVND (reference sequence). CDR3: CASLQGNTEAFF. DNA for the CDR3: TGTGCCAGCCTGCAGGGGAACACTGAAGCTTTCTTT.

This chain's CDR3 is CASSIVGGLYNEQFF. CDR3 in DNA: TGTGCCAGTAGTATAGTAGGGGGACTATACAATGAGCAGTTCTTC. The chain couples TRBV19 to TRBJ2-1; TRBD2 is a possible D gene (7 bases). Germline V CDR1 and CDR2: LNHDA, SQIVND (reference sequence). Trimming removed 1 base at V and 4 bases at J, with 11 bases between. This CDR3 comprises 15 residues.

The chain is built from TRBV4-2 and TRBJ1-5; no definite D call. V lost 4 bases, J lost 3 bases, and 10 bases lay in between. Germline CDR1 reads LGHNA; CDR2 reads YNFKEQ. The CDR3 is 14 residues long. The chain's CDR3 is CASSLEQFNQPQHF. The CDR3, as DNA: TGTGCCAGCAGCCTTGAACAGTTCAATCAGCCCCAGCATTTT.

CDR3 amino acids: CASSPPSGSPIRNNEQFF. The CDR3 nucleotides are TGTGCCAGCAGCCCCCCTAGCGGGAGTCCTATTCGTAACAATGAGCAGTTCTTC. The chain is built from TRBV7-9 and TRBJ2-1; 10 nucleotides agree with TRBD2. CDR1 and CDR2 from the germline V gene are SEHNR and FQNEAQ (reference sequence). This CDR3 is 18 amino acids long. V lost 5 bases, J lost 5 bases, and 15 bases stayed unmatched.